This T cell receptor (beta chain) stems from a study of cytomegalovirus exposure and HLA in healthy donors. Turning to the study itself: In an earlier analysis, around 100 million unique TCR beta sequences were found from about 179 million T cells. General study results and limits: Among donors in an Asian-associated ancestry cluster, a later analysis reportedly found fewer N-insertions than the roughly 670-donor mean. It was around 160 TCR beta chains that were listed as cytomegalovirus-associated.

Points on this clone: Antigen specificity is unknown.

Germline CDR1 is SSHAT and CDR2 is FNYEAQ (reference sequence). This CDR3 spans 15 amino acids. Trimming removed 3 bases at V and 3 bases at J, with 12 bases between. This PCR relied on a set of 60 Vbeta primers and 13 Jbeta primers. Method: immunoSEQ multiplex PCR; TCRdb's copy keeps in-frame clones and lacks some. Recorded for this sample: about 60,000 clones. The specimen was PBMCs. This clonotype originated in a boy aged 5 to 17 in good health and CMV-seronegative. The V call is TRBV7-7, the J call TRBJ1-5, with a possible D match to TRBD1 (5 bases). The CDR3 spells CASSFQGTPNQPQHF. The CDR3 nucleotides are TGTGCCAGCAGCTTTCAGGGTACCCCCAATCAGCCCCAGCATTTT. The full variable domain, completed using reference TRBV7-7 and TRBJ1-5, is GAGVSQSPRYKVTKRGQDVTLRCDPISSHATLYWYQQALGQGPEFLTYFNYEAQPDKSGLPSDRFSAERPEGSISTLTIQRTEQRDSAMYRCASSFQGTPNQPQHFGDGTRLSIL.